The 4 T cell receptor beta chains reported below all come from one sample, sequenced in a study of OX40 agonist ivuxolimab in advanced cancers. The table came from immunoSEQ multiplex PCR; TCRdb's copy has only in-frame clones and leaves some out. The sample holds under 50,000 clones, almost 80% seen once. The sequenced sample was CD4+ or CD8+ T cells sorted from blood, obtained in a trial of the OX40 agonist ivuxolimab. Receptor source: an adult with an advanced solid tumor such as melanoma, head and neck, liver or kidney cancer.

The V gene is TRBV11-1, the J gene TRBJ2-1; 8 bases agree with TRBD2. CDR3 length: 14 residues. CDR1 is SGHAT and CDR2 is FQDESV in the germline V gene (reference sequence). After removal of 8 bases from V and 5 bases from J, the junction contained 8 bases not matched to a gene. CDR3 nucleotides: TGTGCCAGCTTGCCGGGAGGGTATGACAATGAGCAGTTCTTC. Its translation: CASLPGGYDNEQFF.

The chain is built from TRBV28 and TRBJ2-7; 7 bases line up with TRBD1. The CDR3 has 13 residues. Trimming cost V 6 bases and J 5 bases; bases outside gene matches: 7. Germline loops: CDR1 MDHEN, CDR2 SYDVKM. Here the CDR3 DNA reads TGTGCCAGCAGGGGAACAGGGGACCACGAGCAGTACTTC. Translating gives CASRGTGDHEQYF.

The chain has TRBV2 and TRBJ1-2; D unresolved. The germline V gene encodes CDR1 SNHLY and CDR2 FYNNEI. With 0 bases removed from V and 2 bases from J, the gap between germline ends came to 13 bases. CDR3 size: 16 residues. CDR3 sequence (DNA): TGTGCCAGCAGTGAAGCAGCAGCCCGCTGGAACTATGGCTACACCTTC. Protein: CASSEAAARWNYGYTF.

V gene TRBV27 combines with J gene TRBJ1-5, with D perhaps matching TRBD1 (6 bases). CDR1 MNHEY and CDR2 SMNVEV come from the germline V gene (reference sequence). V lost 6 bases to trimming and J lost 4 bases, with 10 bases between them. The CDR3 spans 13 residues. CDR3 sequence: CASRGQGNQPQHF. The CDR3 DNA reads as TGTGCCAGCAGAGGCCAGGGGAATCAGCCCCAGCATTTT.